This T cell receptor (beta chain) was recorded in a study of yellow fever vaccine responses in identical twins. Broader study findings: As reported, the vaccine T cell response of twins seemed partly convergent and partly personalized.

For this clonotype: Antigen specificity is unknown.

This CDR3 is 15 amino acids long. With 4 bases clipped from V and 7 bases from J, the junction kept 11 bases outside the gene matches. From germline, CDR1 is SQVTM and CDR2 ANQGSEA. TCRdb ran MiXCR on the RT-PCR reads and lists one entry per CDR3 protein. The sample consists of about 19,000 distinct CDR3 sequences, approximately 68% of them appearing once. This receptor was taken from a woman between 18 and 29 years old who received the yellow fever vaccine. Sequenced material: T cells from blood (PBMCs), unsorted or a sorted subset (not recorded which), taken before or after yellow fever vaccination (not recorded which). The chain is built from TRBV29-1 and TRBJ2-3; 10 bases match TRBD2. CDR3 residues: CSVGLLAGAPNTQYF. CDR3 DNA sequence: TGCAGCGTTGGACTCCTAGCGGGGGCACCAAATACGCAGTATTTT.